This T cell receptor beta chain was sequenced during a study of blood T cell repertoires in COVID-19. Background on the study: The United States, Italy and Spain were the sources of the acute and convalescent COVID-19 samples. T cells, B-cell-depleted T cells, or PBMCs provided the cDNA or gDNA that served as material.

Under the authors' procedure: Estimated nucleated cell counts came from reference gene primer amplification. The data were produced by immunoSEQ multiplex PCR, yet TCRdb's version contains in-frame clones alone and is incomplete. V and J calls plus clone size are reproduced from that table; the DNA served to infer D and trimming. The sample consists of about 270,000 clones, about nine tenths of them appearing once. The CDR3 is 13 residues long. Trimming took 2 bases from V and 4 from J, leaving 9 bases between them. Germline V CDR1 and CDR2: GTSNPN, SVGIG (reference sequence). This clonotype was sampled from a man aged 45 to 65 with acute or convalescent COVID-19. The material sequenced was peripheral blood. This chain uses TRBV30 with TRBJ1-5, with D unresolved. CDR3 sequence: CAWSYIINQPQHF. The CDR3 coding sequence is TGTGCCTGGAGTTACATAATTAATCAGCCCCAGCATTTT.